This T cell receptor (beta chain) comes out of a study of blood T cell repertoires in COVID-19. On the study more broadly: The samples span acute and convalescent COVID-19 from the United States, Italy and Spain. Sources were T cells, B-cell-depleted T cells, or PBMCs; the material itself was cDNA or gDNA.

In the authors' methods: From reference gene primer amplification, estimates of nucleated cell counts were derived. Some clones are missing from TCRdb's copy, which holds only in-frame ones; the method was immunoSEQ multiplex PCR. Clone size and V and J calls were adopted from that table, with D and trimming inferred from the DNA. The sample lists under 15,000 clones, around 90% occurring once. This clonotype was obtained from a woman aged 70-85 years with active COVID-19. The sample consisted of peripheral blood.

CDR3 sequence (DNA): TGTGCCAGTAGTACTACTAGCGGGAGGGCCTCCTTCACTTCCTACAATGAGCAGTTCTTC. The encoded protein is CASSTTSGRASFTSYNEQFF. This chain links TRBV19 with TRBJ2-1; 13 bases align to TRBD2. CDR3 length equals 20 residues. CDR1 LNHDA and CDR2 SQIVND come from the germline V gene (reference sequence). The junction had 13 bases not matched to a gene; V was cut back by 4 bases and J by 1 base.